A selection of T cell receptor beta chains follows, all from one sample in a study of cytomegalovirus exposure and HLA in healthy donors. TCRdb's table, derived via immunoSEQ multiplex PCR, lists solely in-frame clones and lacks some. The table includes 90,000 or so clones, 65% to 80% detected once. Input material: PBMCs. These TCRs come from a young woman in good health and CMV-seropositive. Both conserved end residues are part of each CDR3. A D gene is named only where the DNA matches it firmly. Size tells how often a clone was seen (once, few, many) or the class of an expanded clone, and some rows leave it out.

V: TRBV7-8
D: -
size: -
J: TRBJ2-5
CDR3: CASSRGTGYTTQYF
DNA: TGTGCCAGCAGCCGTGGGACTGGGTATACGACCCAGTACTTC

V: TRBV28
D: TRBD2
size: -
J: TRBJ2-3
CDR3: CASSLRYRTSGGSFTQYF
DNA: TGTGCCAGCAGTTTACGCTACCGGACTAGCGGGGGATCGTTTACGCAGTATTTT

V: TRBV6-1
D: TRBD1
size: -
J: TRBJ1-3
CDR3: CASSEAGTGAGNTIYF
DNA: TGTGCCAGCAGTGAAGCGGGGACAGGCGCTGGAAACACCATATATTTT

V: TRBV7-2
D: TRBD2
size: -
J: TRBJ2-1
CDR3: CASSSSGTLAGGRNEQFF
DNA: TGTGCCAGCAGCTCATCGGGGACCCTAGCGGGGGGGCGGAATGAGCAGTTCTTC

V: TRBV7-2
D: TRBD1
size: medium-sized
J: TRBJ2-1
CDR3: CASSLGTGPYNEQFF
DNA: TGTGCCAGCAGCTTAGGGACAGGGCCCTACAATGAGCAGTTCTTC

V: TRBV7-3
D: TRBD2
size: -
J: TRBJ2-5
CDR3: CASSYRGGGETQYF
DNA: TGTGCCAGCAGCTATCGGGGGGGAGGGGAGACCCAGTACTTC

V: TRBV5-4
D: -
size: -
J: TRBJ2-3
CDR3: CASSLVSWGGTDTQYF
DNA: TGTGCCAGCAGCTTGGTTAGCTGGGGAGGCACAGATACGCAGTATTTT

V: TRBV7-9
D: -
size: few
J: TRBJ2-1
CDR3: CASIIGGQNEQFF
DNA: TGTGCCAGCATTATCGGTGGGCAAAATGAGCAGTTCTTC

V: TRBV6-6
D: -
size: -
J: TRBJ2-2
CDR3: CASSPDWPNTGELFF
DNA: TGTGCCAGCAGTCCCGACTGGCCCAACACCGGGGAGCTGTTTTTT

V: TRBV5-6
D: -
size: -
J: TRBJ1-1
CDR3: CASSLVNTEAFF
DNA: TGTGCCAGCAGCTTGGTAAACACTGAAGCTTTCTTT

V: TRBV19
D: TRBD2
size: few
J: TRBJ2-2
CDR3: CASSPGRGGTTNTGELFF
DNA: TGTGCCAGTAGTCCGGGGAGGGGAGGGACGACGAACACCGGGGAGCTGTTTTTT

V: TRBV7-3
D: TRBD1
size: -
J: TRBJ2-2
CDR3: CASSPTGTGTGELFF
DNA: TGTGCCAGCAGCCCAACCGGGACAGGGACCGGGGAGCTGTTTTTT

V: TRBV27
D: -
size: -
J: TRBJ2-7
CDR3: CASSSAGREQYF
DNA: TGTGCCAGCAGTTCGGCTGGGAGGGAGCAGTACTTC

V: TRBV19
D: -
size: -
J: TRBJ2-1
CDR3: CASRNQGVGGENEQFF
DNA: TGTGCCAGTAGGAACCAGGGGGTGGGAGGTGAGAATGAGCAGTTCTTC

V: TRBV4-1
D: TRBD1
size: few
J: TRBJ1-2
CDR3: CASSQDRGGYGYTF
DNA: TGCGCCAGCAGCCAGGACAGGGGGGGCTATGGCTACACCTTC

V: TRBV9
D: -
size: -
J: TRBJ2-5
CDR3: CASSGSWRTQETQYF
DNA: TGTGCCAGCAGCGGTAGTTGGCGGACACAAGAGACCCAGTACTTC

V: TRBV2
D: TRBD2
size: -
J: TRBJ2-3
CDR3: CASGPRGGTQYF
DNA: TGTGCCAGCGGCCCCCGGGGAGGGACGCAGTATTTT

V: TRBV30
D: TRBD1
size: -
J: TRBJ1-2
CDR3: CALDRGEVGYTF
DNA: TGTGCCTTAGACAGGGGCGAGGTCGGCTACACCTTC

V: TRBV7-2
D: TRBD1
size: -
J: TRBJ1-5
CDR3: CASSPHGTDPNQPQHF
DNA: TGTGCCAGCAGCCCGCACGGGACAGATCCAAATCAGCCCCAGCATTTT

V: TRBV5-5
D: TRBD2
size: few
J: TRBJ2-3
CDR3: CASSLEGLAGVRFRDTQYF
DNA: TGTGCCAGCAGCTTGGAGGGTCTAGCGGGAGTACGATTTAGAGATACGCAGTATTTT

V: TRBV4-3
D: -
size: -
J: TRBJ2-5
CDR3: CASSPGAKETQYF
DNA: TGCGCCAGCAGCCCAGGGGCGAAAGAGACCCAGTACTTC

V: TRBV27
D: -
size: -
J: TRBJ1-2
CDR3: CASYPSGGVVYGYTF
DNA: TGTGCCAGCTACCCCAGTGGGGGGGTTGTCTATGGCTACACCTTC

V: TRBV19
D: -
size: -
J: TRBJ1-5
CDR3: CASSPQVSNQPQHF
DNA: TGTGCCAGTAGTCCCCAGGTTTCCAATCAGCCCCAGCATTTT

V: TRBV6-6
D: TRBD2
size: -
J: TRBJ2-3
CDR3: CASSYTGRTDTQYF
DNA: TGTGCCAGCAGTTACACCGGGAGGACAGATACGCAGTATTTT

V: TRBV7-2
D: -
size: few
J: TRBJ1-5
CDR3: CASSSQLGRGSNQPQHF
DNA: TGTGCCAGCAGCTCCCAGCTGGGGCGGGGTAGCAATCAGCCCCAGCATTTT

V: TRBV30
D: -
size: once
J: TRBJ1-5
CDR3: CAWSATGKRSNQPQHF
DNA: TGTGCCTGGAGCGCCACAGGGAAACGAAGCAATCAGCCCCAGCATTTT

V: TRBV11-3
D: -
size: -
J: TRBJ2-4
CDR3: CASSQAGYPNIQYF
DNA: TGTGCCAGCAGCCAAGCCGGGTATCCAAACATTCAGTACTTC

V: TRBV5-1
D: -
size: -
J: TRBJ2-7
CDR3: CASSLGAPGGEQYF
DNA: TGCGCCAGCAGCTTGGGTGCACCCGGAGGCGAGCAGTACTTC

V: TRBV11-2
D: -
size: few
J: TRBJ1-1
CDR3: CASNQGGVNTEAFF
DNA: TGTGCCAGCAACCAAGGAGGGGTGAACACTGAAGCTTTCTTT